One T cell receptor (beta chain) is described in this entry. The antigen remains undetermined. Sequencing was performed with immunoSEQ multiplex PCR; in TCRdb, only in-frame clones are kept and a portion is missing. This sample carries roughly 2.5 million clones, around 94% of them seen once, and the ten largest clones take under 0.15%. CD45RA-negative memory and CD45RA+ naive subsets were split from the CD4+ cells. The V end lost 11 bases, the J end lost 6 bases, and 19 bases lay between the germline ends. The germline gives CDR1 SNHLY, CDR2 FYNNEI. The CDR3 is 13 residues long. The data originate from a study of shared clonotypes between healthy human individuals. Findings of the study overall: With few donors, the genetic and exposure-history diversity represented was limited. Clonotypes that were shared across a few donors made up around 5.5% of naive CD4 clonotypes.

The sequenced sample consisted of naive CD4+ T cells sorted from blood. Subset of the sample: CD45RA+ positively selected. The sequence was collected from a man aged 18 to 30 in good health. The gene calls are TRBV2 and TRBJ1-2, with TRBD1 as a possible D gene (6 bases). The CDR3 is CASSPRGDNGYTF. CDR3 bases: TGTGCCTCATCCCCCAGGGGAGATAATGGCTACACCTTC.